A selection of T cell receptor beta chains follows, all from one sample in a study of cytomegalovirus exposure and HLA in healthy donors. The protocol was immunoSEQ multiplex PCR, while the TCRdb copy is restricted to in-frame clones and leaves out a portion. The sample contains around 140,000 clones, about 78% of which appear only once. Sequenced: PBMCs. The receptors originated from a female donor in good health and CMV-seronegative. The conserved cysteine and the conserved F or W are not part of the CDR3 here. Each record gives: clone size, V gene, CDR3 protein. Some rows have no size entry. The others give once, few or many, or a class for an expanded clone.

size: -
V: TRBV6-5
CDR3: ASREGQQETQY

size: -
V: TRBV28
CDR3: ASSFRPGQGYEQY

size: -
V: TRBV27
CDR3: ASRSVAGELF

size: -
V: TRBV5-1
CDR3: ASSTGTSAGDTQY

size: -
V: TRBV15
CDR3: ATSRTEDGYT

size: -
V: TRBV19
CDR3: ASTRVAGPYNEQF

size: -
V: TRBV30
CDR3: AWSGPRGTEAF

size: few
V: TRBV7-2
CDR3: ASSFSGGGYGYT

size: -
V: TRBV23-1
CDR3: ASSFTGTTEETQY

size: once
V: TRBV6-1
CDR3: ASSEILAGGSNEQF

size: few
V: TRBV5-1
CDR3: ASSSGLAGDYEQY

size: -
V: TRBV2
CDR3: ASSAGRGANEKLF

size: -
V: TRBV5-1
CDR3: ASRTPGQSNEQF

size: many
V: TRBV27
CDR3: ASSFRGNGQETQY

size: -
V: TRBV11-2
CDR3: ASSRGRSNTGELF

size: -
V: TRBV6-1
CDR3: ASKAGQELVGYT

size: -
V: TRBV28
CDR3: ASSVPGRGADTQY

size: -
V: TRBV28
CDR3: ASRPRGTGNSEAF

size: -
V: TRBV7-9
CDR3: ASSSQGYTGELF

size: -
V: TRBV4-2
CDR3: ASSPTSREQF

size: -
V: TRBV27
CDR3: ASSPSPNSPLH

size: -
V: TRBV28
CDR3: ASTPGTRIEQY

size: -
V: TRBV2
CDR3: ASNPGGGQPQH

size: -
V: TRBV10-3
CDR3: AISPDRARRNGELF

size: -
V: TRBV7-9
CDR3: ASSRIGGNEQY

size: -
V: TRBV15
CDR3: ATSRAYEQF

size: once
V: TRBV11-2
CDR3: ASSLEGLAGVYEQF

size: -
V: TRBV28
CDR3: ASSLAGEGTDTQY

size: -
V: TRBV7-2
CDR3: ASSLQAPDTQY

size: -
V: TRBV21-1
CDR3: ASSRGAGELF

size: -
V: TRBV25-1
CDR3: ASSEYGSGGGYGYT

size: -
V: TRBV7-8
CDR3: ASSLSTSGNEQF

size: -
V: TRBV6-9
CDR3: ASSSNRPLGEQY

size: -
V: TRBV7-9
CDR3: ASSLGREQY

size: -
V: TRBV18
CDR3: ASSPGTALNYGYT

size: -
V: TRBV23-1
CDR3: ASPHGNYGYT

size: -
V: TRBV11-2
CDR3: ASSQVYRDRGGYT

size: -
V: TRBV7-9
CDR3: ASGPDSTGTEAF

size: few
V: TRBV10-1
CDR3: ASSEMGQTFNYGYT

size: few
V: TRBV28
CDR3: ASRPTTGTGNDHGADTQY

size: few
V: TRBV7-9
CDR3: ASSSNQGRAAF

size: -
V: TRBV21-1
CDR3: ASSLGLAGTGELF